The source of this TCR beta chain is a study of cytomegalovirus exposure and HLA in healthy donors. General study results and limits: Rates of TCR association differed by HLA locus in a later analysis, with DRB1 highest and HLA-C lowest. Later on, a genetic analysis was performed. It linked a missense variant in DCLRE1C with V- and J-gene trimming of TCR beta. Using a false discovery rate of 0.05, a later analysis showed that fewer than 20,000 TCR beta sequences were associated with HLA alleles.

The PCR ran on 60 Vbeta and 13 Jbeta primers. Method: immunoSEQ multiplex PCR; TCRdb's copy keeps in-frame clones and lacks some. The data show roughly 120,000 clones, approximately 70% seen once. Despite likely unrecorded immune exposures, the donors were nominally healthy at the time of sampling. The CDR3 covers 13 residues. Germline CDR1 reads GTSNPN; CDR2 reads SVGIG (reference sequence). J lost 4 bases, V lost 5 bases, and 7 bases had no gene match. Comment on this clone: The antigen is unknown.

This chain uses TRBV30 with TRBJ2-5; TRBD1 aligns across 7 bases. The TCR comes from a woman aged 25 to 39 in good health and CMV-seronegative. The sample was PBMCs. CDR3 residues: CAWQSSGGETQYF. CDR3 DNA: TGTGCCTGGCAATCCTCAGGGGGAGAGACCCAGTACTTC.